The 10 T cell receptor beta chains below all came from one sample that was sequenced in a study of T cells in women clearing cervical HPV infection. Assay used: immunoSEQ multiplex PCR; TCRdb lists only in-frame clones, some missing. This sample's table reports roughly 30,000 clones. The sample was blood buffy coat. The receptors come from a woman aged 18-69 years with a cervical HPV16 infection that either progressed to CIN3+ or cleared (not recorded which).

The sequenced CDR3 bases are TGTGCCAGCTCACCAATTCCTCTATCGGGGGGGCTAACAGATACC. Translating it yields CASSPIPLSGGLTDT. The CDR3 in its entirety is CASSPIPLSGGLTDTYTF. The chain is built from TRBV18 and TRBJ1-2, with D tentatively TRBD1 (6 bases). The DNA ends 3 residues before the CDR3 does, and the rest of the CDR3 is filled in from the germline J gene. CDR3 size: 18 residues. CDR1 and CDR2 from the germline V gene are KGHSH and LQKENI.

As concerns this clone: Read data end 3 residues before the CDR3 end; the end is taken from the germline J gene. Different DNA sequences within this sample yield the same CDR3. The chain is built from TRBV2 and TRBJ1-3; TRBD1 aligns across 7 bases. The CDR3 runs to 16 residues. Trimming at V came to 2 bases and at J to 2 bases, leaving 6 bases not matched to a gene. Germline V gives CDR1 SNHLY, CDR2 FYNNEI. The sequenced part of the CDR3 DNA is TGTGCCAGCAGTGAATCAAAGGGGGCGGCTGGAAACACC. Its protein product is CASSESKGAAGNT. The full CDR3 protein reads CASSESKGAAGNTIYF. Complete variable domain (other parts from reference TRBV2 and TRBJ1-3): EPEVTQTPSHQVTQMGQEVILRCVPISNHLYFYWYRQILGQKVEFLVSFYNNEISEKSEIFDDQFSVERPDGSNFTLKIRSTKLEDSAMYFCASSESKGAAGNTIYFGEGSWLTVV.

Worth noting for this clone: The read comes to an end 3 residues before the CDR3 does, leaving the germline J gene to fill in the end. V is TRBV18 and J is TRBJ1-1, with 8 bases fitting TRBD1. Germline V CDR1 and CDR2: KGHSH, LQKENI. Trimming cost V 3 bases and J 6 bases; bases outside gene matches: 6. CDR3 length: 14 amino acids. This CDR3 reads CASSPGQGQSEAFF. The sequenced CDR3 bases are TGTGCCAGCTCACCTGGACAGGGTCAGTCTGAA.

Notes on this clone: The read halts 3 residues ahead of the CDR3 end, with the missing end drawn from the germline J gene. This chain joins TRBV5-1 and TRBJ1-1, with 7 bases lining up with TRBD1. V was clipped by 4 bases and J by 7 bases; unmatched bases: 4. Looked up from germline, CDR1 is SGHRS and CDR2 is YFSETQ. The CDR3 length is 12 residues. CDR3 DNA, as far as it was read: TGCGCCAGCAGCGAGACAGGGTATGAA. As protein: CASSETGYE. The CDR3 as a whole reads CASSETGYEAFF.

In regard to this clone: Read data end 3 residues before the CDR3 end; the end is taken from the germline J gene. The chain couples TRBV2 to TRBJ2-7; perhaps TRBD2 as D (6 bases). The CDR3 is 15 residues long. V was pared by 6 bases and J by 4 bases, with 19 bases between. Germline assignment: CDR1 SNHLY and CDR2 FYNNEI. The CDR3 sequence is CASRGLSSKGYEQYF. The CDR3 DNA, read in part, is TGTGCCAGCAGAGGACTATCAAGCAAGGGATACGAG.

CDR3 DNA (partial): TGCAGTGCAAAGCGGGTGGAAGATACG. It specifies CSAKRVEDT. The CDR3 in its entirety is CSAKRVEDTQYF. The chain combines TRBV20-1 with TRBJ2-3; a weak D match, TRBD2 (6 bases). The read ends 3 residues before the CDR3 terminus; that terminus is restored from the germline J gene. Germline V gives CDR1 DFQATT, CDR2 SNEGSKA (reference sequence). The CDR3 loop spans 12 amino acids. Trimming pared 6 bases from V and 5 bases from J, leaving 12 bases between.

Concerning this clone: This same CDR3 is encoded by further DNA sequences in the sample. The part of the CDR3 DNA that was read is TGTGCCAGTAGGTCTGACAGGGGGTTCTCTGGAAACACC. Translating it yields CASRSDRGFSGNT. The CDR3, in full, reads CASRSDRGFSGNTIYF. This chain connects TRBV19 to TRBJ1-3, with 9 nucleotides matching TRBD1. The sequenced fragment ends 3 residues before the CDR3 boundary, so the rest is inferred from the germline J gene. This CDR3 has 16 amino acids. The germline CDR1 and CDR2 sequences are LNHDA and SQIVND (reference sequence). V trimming: 6 bases; J trimming: 0 bases; junction bases outside the gene matches: 6.

With regard to this clone: The read terminates 3 residues before the CDR3 end, so the remaining end is supplied by the germline J gene. This chain uses TRBV5-1 with TRBJ1-4; D may be TRBD1 (6 bases). Per the germline V gene, CDR1 is SGHRS and CDR2 is YFSETQ. Deletions cut 1 base from V and 5 bases from J, with 9 bases between. The CDR3 spans 14 residues. CDR3 protein: CASSLRGGNEKLFF. The sequenced part of the CDR3 DNA is TGCGCCAGCAGCTTGAGGGGGGGCAATGAAAAA.

Comment on this clone: Relative to the germline gene, one junction end is altered; a read error may explain this. The observed sequence ends 3 residues before the CDR3 terminus, with the missing tail filled in from the germline J gene. The sample holds other DNA sequences that translate to the same CDR3. V is TRBV19 and J is TRBJ1-3; maybe TRBD1 (6 bases). CDR1 LNHDA and CDR2 SQIVND come from the germline V gene (reference sequence). This CDR3 has 14 amino acids. Incomplete CDR3 DNA: TGTGCCAGCCGGACAGCGAGCTCTGGAAACACA. It translates to CASRTASSGNT. The CDR3 in full is CASRTASSGNTIYF.

As to this clone: The CDR3 end lies 3 residues beyond the end of the read and is filled in from the germline J gene. V usage is TRBV6-1 and J usage is TRBJ2-5, with TRBD1 identical over 7 bases. The germline gives CDR1 MNHNS, CDR2 SASEGT. The junction had 8 bases not matched to a gene; V was cut back by 6 bases and J by 7 bases. The length of the CDR3 is 13 residues. The CDR3 protein is CASSELTGATQYF. The sequenced CDR3 bases are TGTGCCAGCAGCGAACTCACAGGGGCGACC.